The clone carrying this T cell receptor beta chain was found a few times. Its specificity is not known. This record comes from a study of beta chain features in type 1 diabetes. Regarding the study as a whole: A cDNA-based sequencing approach could over-represent cells with high TCR expression. A PCR bias possibly favoring shorter templates would apply equally to patients and controls.

Sort purity for all populations was recorded as exceeding 98%. The length of the CDR3 is 15 residues. V lost 3 bases, J lost 7 bases, and 9 bases stayed unmatched. Germline V gene lookup returns CDR1 SGHKS and CDR2 YYEKEE (reference sequence). All of the isolated RNA was reverse transcribed, so expressed TCRB transcripts were sequenced. Some clones are missing from TCRdb's copy, which holds only in-frame ones; the method was immunoSEQ multiplex PCR. The sample consists of about 270,000 clones, 14% of them appearing once. This receptor was obtained from a woman in her thirties or forties in good health. Sequenced material: naive CD4+ T cells from blood. V usage is TRBV5-5 and J usage is TRBJ2-1; 8 bases are shared with TRBD1. The CDR3 here is CASSWAGQGGNEQFF. The DNA of the CDR3 is TGTGCCAGCAGCTGGGCCGGACAGGGTGGAAATGAGCAGTTCTTC.